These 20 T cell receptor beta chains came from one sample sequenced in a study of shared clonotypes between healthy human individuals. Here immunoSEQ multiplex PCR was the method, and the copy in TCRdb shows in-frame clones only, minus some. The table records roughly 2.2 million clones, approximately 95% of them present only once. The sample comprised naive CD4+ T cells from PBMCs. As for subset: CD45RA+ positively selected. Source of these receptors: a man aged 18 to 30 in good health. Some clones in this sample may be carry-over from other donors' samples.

DNA for the CDR3: TGTGCCAGCAGTTGGGACAGCAATAGCAATCAGCCCCAGCATTTT. Translating it yields CASSWDSNSNQPQHF. The gene calls are TRBV28 and TRBJ1-5; TRBD1 aligns across 7 bases. This CDR3 comprises 15 residues. With 4 bases clipped from V and 0 bases from J, the junction kept 3 bases outside the gene matches. Germline V gene sequence: CDR1 MDHEN, CDR2 SYDVKM.

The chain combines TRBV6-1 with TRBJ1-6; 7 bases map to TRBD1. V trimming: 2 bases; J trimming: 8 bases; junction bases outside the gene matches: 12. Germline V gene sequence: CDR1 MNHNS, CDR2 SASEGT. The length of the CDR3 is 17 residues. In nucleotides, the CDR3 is TGTGCCAGCAGTGAATATGGGACAGACGGGGCATATTCACCCCTCCACTTT. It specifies CASSEYGTDGAYSPLHF.

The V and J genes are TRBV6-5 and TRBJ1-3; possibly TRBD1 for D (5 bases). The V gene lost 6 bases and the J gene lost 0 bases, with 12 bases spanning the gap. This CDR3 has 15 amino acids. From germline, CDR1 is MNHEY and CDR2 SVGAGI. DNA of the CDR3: TGTGCCAGCAGCGAAACAGGAAGCTCTGGAAACACCATATATTTT. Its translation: CASSETGSSGNTIYF.

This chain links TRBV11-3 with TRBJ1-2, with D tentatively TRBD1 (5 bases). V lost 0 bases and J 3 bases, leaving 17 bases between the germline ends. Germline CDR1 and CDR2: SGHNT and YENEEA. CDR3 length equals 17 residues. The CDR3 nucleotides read TGTGCCAGCAGCTTAGAAAACAGGCGAAGAGAGTACTATGGCTACACCTTC. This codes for CASSLENRRREYYGYTF.

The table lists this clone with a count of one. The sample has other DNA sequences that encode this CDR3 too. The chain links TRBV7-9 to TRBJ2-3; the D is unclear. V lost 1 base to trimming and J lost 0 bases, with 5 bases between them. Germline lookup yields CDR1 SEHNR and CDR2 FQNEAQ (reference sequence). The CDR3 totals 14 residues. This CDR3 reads CASSLDSSTDTQYF. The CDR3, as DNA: TGTGCCAGCAGCTTAGACTCTAGCACAGATACGCAGTATTTT.

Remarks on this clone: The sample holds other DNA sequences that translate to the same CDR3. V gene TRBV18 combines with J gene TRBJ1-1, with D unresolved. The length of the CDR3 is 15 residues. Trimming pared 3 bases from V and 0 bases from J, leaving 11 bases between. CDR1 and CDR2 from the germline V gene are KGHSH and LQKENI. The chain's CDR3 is CASSPRGGLNTEAFF. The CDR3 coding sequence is TGTGCCAGCTCACCGAGAGGAGGATTGAACACTGAAGCTTTCTTT.

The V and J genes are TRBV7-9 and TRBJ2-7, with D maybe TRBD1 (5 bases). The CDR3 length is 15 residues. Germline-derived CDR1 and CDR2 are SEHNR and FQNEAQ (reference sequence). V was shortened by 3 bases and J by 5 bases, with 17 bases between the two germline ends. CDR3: CASSFVAGYPHEQYF. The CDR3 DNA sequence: TGTGCCAGCAGCTTCGTGGCAGGGTACCCTCACGAGCAGTACTTC.

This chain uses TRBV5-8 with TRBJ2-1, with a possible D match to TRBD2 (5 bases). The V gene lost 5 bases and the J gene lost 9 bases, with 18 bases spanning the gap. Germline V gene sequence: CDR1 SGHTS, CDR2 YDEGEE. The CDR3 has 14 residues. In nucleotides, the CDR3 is TGTGCCAGCAGGATGGCGGGTGCCCCGGGTGAGCAGTTCTTC. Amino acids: CASRMAGAPGEQFF.

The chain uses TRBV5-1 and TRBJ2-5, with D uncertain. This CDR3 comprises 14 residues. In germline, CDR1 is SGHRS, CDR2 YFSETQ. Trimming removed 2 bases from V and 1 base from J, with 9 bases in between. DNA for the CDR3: TGCGCCAGCAGCTTTGAGCTACTCCAAGAGACCCAGTACTTC. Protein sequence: CASSFELLQETQYF.

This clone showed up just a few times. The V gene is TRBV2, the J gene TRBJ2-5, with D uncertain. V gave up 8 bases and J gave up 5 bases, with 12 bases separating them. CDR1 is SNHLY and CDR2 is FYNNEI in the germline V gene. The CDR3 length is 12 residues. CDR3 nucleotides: TGTGCCAGCTCCCTGTCGGTTGAGACCCAGTACTTC. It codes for CASSLSVETQYF.

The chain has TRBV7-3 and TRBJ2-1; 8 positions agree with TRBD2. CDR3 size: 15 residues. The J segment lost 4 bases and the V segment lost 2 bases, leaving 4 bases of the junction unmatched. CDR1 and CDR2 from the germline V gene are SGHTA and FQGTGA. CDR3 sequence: CASSLGGRKYNEQFF. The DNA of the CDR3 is TGTGCCAGCAGCTTAGGCGGGAGGAAGTACAATGAGCAGTTCTTC.

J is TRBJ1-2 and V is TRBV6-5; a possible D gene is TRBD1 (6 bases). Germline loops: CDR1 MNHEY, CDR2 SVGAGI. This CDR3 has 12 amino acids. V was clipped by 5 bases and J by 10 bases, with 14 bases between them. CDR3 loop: CASSAGQWYYTF. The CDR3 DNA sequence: TGTGCCAGCAGTGCCGGACAGTGGTACTACACCTTC.

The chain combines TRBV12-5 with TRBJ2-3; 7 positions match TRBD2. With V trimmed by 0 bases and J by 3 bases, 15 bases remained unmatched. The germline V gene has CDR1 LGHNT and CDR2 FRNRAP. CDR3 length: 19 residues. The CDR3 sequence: CASGLVGLGRGRPTDTQYF. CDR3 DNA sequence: TGTGCTAGTGGTTTGGTAGGATTAGGGAGGGGTCGACCTACAGATACGCAGTATTTT.

The CDR3 bases are TGCGCCAGCAGCTTGGAGCCGCACTACGAGCAGTACTTC. Residues: CASSLEPHYEQYF. The gene calls are TRBV5-1 and TRBJ2-7, with D unresolved. The CDR3 loop spans 13 amino acids. CDR1 SGHRS and CDR2 YFSETQ come from the germline V gene. Trimming took 0 bases from V and 3 from J, leaving 7 bases between them.

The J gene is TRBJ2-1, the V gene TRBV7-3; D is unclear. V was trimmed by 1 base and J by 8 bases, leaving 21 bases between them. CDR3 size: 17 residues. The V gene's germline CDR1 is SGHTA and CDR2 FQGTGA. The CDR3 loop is CASSLRARSTFGDEQFF. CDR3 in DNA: TGTGCCAGCAGCTTAAGAGCGCGGTCCACCTTTGGCGATGAGCAGTTCTTC.

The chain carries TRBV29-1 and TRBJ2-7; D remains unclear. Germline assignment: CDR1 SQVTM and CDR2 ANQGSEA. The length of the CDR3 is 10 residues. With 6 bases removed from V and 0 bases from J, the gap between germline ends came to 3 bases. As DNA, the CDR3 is TGCAGCGTCCCCTCCTACGAGCAGTACTTC. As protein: CSVPSYEQYF.

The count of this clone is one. The CDR3 sequence: CASSLRTSGSSTDTQYF. CDR3 bases: TGTGCCAGCAGCTTGCGGACTAGCGGCTCTAGCACAGATACGCAGTATTTT. V is TRBV5-6 and J is TRBJ2-3; 10 nucleotides agree with TRBD2. V was pared by 1 base and J by 0 bases, with 5 bases of the junction left unmatched. The CDR3 is 17 residues long. Germline V CDR1 and CDR2: SGHDT, YYEEEE. Combining the CDR3 with reference TRBV5-6 and TRBJ2-3 gives the whole variable domain DAGVTQSPTHLIKTRGQQVTLRCSPKSGHDTVSWYQQALGQGPQFIFQYYEEEERQRGNFPDRFSGHQFPNYSSELNVNALLLGDSALYLCASSLRTSGSSTDTQYFGPGTRLTVL.

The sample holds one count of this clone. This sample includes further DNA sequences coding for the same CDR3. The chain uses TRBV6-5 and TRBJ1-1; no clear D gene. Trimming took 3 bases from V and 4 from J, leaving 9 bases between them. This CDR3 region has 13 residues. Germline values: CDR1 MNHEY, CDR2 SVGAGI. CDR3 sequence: CASSYNRGTEAFF. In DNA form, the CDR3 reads TGTGCCAGCAGTTATAACCGGGGCACTGAAGCTTTCTTT.

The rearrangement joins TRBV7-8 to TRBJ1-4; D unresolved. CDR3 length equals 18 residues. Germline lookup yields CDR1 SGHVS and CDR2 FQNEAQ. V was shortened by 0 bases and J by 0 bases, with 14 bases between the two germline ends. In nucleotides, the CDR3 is TGTGCCAGCAGCTTAGCCTTATTCACCGAGGCAACTAATGAAAAACTGTTTTTT. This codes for CASSLALFTEATNEKLFF.

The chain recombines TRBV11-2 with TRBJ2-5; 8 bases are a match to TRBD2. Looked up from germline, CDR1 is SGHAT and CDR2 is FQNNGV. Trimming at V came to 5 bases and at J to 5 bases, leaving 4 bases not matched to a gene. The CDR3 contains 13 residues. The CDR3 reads CASSTGLVETQYF. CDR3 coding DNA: TGTGCCAGCAGCACGGGACTAGTGGAGACCCAGTACTTC.